The TCR beta chain under discussion was sequenced for a study of shared clonotypes between healthy human individuals. The overall study: A donor's plate count was three for CD4 naive and three for CD4 memory; CD8 naive had two and CD8 memory one. Study observations and caveats: In general, naive subsets displayed greater estimated richness than memory subsets did.

Comments on this clone: Its antigen is still unknown.

The repertoire was sequenced with immunoSEQ multiplex PCR; TCRdb's copy has only in-frame clones and lacks some. Among approximately 980,000 clones listed, over 60% were seen once. Donors, without exception, were Caucasian adults residing in Nashville, Tennessee. The material sequenced was memory CD4+ T cells sorted from blood. Subset denoted: CD45RA-negative fraction. The source is a man between 18 and 35 years old in good health.

CDR3 sequence (DNA): TGTGCCAGCATGCCTTCGGGGGGCACTGAAGCTTTCTTT. Protein product: CASMPSGGTEAFF. V and J are TRBV7-2 and TRBJ1-1; possibly TRBD1 for D (5 bases). V lost 7 bases, J lost 4 bases, and 13 bases lay in between. The germline gives CDR1 SGHTA, CDR2 FQGNSA. This CDR3 has 13 amino acids.